The rows below give T cell receptor beta chains drawn from one sample of a study of blood T cells in healthy people across ages. Using its own MiXCR run on the 5' RACE reads, TCRdb lists one record per CDR3 protein. The sample carries more than 900,000 distinct CDR3 sequences, about 25% recorded once. This sample also belongs to another study, concerning T cells of mothers and their children.

Sequenced input: blood. These receptors were collected from a girl aged 2 to 10 in good health. Each CDR3 is given with its conserved first and last residue. A D gene is named only where the DNA matches it firmly. Some rows mark clone size as missing; the rest say once, few, many or name a class of expanded clone.

cdr3_aa: CSVRWDTQYF
cdr3_nt: TGCAGCGTCCGGTGGGATACGCAGTATTTT
d_call: -
clone_size: few
v_call: TRBV29-1
cdr3_length: 10
j_call: TRBJ2-3

cdr3_aa: CSVQTENTEAFF
cdr3_nt: TGCAGCGTTCAGACGGAGAACACTGAAGCTTTCTTT
d_call: -
clone_size: few
v_call: TRBV29-1
cdr3_length: 12
j_call: TRBJ1-1

cdr3_aa: CASSRTEQETQYF
cdr3_nt: TGTGCCAGCAGTAGGACAGAGCAAGAGACCCAGTACTTC
d_call: -
clone_size: few
v_call: TRBV27
cdr3_length: 13
j_call: TRBJ2-5

cdr3_aa: CASQQGRGYEQFF
cdr3_nt: TGTGCCAGCCAACAGGGGAGGGGGTATGAGCAGTTCTTC
d_call: -
clone_size: -
v_call: TRBV6-6
cdr3_length: 13
j_call: TRBJ2-1

cdr3_aa: CASSGGIGSYEQYF
cdr3_nt: TGTGCCAGTAGTGGCGGGATAGGATCCTACGAGCAGTACTTC
d_call: -
clone_size: -
v_call: TRBV19
cdr3_length: 14
j_call: TRBJ2-7

cdr3_aa: CASSPSYLAGYRNEQFF
cdr3_nt: TGTGCCAGCAGCCCTTCCTACCTAGCGGGATATAGGAATGAGCAGTTCTTC
d_call: TRBD2
clone_size: -
v_call: TRBV14
cdr3_length: 17
j_call: TRBJ2-1

cdr3_aa: CASSFQRGARPGELFF
cdr3_nt: TGTGCCAGCAGTTTTCAACGGGGGGCGCGGCCCGGGGAGCTGTTTTTT
d_call: -
clone_size: -
v_call: TRBV28
cdr3_length: 16
j_call: TRBJ2-2

cdr3_aa: CSVPGGQETQYF
cdr3_nt: TGCAGCGTTCCGGGGGGCCAAGAGACCCAGTACTTC
d_call: TRBD2
clone_size: few
v_call: TRBV29-1
cdr3_length: 12
j_call: TRBJ2-5

cdr3_aa: CASSLAPGRQPQHF
cdr3_nt: TGCGCCAGCAGCTTAGCCCCAGGGCGTCAGCCCCAGCATTTT
d_call: -
clone_size: -
v_call: TRBV7-9
cdr3_length: 14
j_call: TRBJ1-5

cdr3_aa: CASSSNIDLAQYF
cdr3_nt: TGTGCCAGCAGCTCCAACATCGATCTAGCGCAGTATTTT
d_call: -
clone_size: -
v_call: TRBV11-2
cdr3_length: 13
j_call: TRBJ2-3

cdr3_aa: CASSCFRDTESYEQYF
cdr3_nt: TGTGCCAGCAGTTGTTTCCGGGACACCGAATCCTACGAGCAGTACTTC
d_call: -
clone_size: -
v_call: TRBV6-9
cdr3_length: 16
j_call: TRBJ2-7

cdr3_aa: CASKATGGQETQYF
cdr3_nt: TGTGCCAGCAAGGCGACAGGGGGCCAAGAGACCCAGTACTTC
d_call: TRBD1
clone_size: -
v_call: TRBV28
cdr3_length: 14
j_call: TRBJ2-5

cdr3_aa: CASSLADGQPQHF
cdr3_nt: TGTGCCAGCAGCTTAGCGGATGGTCAGCCCCAGCATTTT
d_call: -
clone_size: few
v_call: TRBV7-6
cdr3_length: 13
j_call: TRBJ1-5

cdr3_aa: CASSRTLGGSYEQYF
cdr3_nt: TGCGCCAGCAGCCGAACTCTGGGCGGCTCCTACGAGCAGTACTTC
d_call: -
clone_size: -
v_call: TRBV4-3
cdr3_length: 15
j_call: TRBJ2-7

cdr3_aa: CSAREMGGPVVEQYF
cdr3_nt: TGCAGTGCTAGAGAAATGGGCGGACCGGTCGTCGAGCAGTACTTC
d_call: -
clone_size: few
v_call: TRBV20-1
cdr3_length: 15
j_call: TRBJ2-7

cdr3_aa: CASTPRAGGASEAFF
cdr3_nt: TGTGCCAGTACTCCCCGCGCAGGGGGCGCGAGTGAAGCTTTCTTT
d_call: TRBD1
clone_size: -
v_call: TRBV3-1
cdr3_length: 15
j_call: TRBJ1-1

cdr3_aa: CASGRESAYNEQFF
cdr3_nt: TGTGCCAGCGGGCGGGAGTCTGCCTACAATGAGCAGTTCTTC
d_call: TRBD2
clone_size: -
v_call: TRBV2
cdr3_length: 14
j_call: TRBJ2-1

cdr3_aa: CASRPPGTGNRELFF
cdr3_nt: TGTGCCAGCAGACCCCCAGGGACAGGGAATCGGGAGCTGTTTTTT
d_call: TRBD1
clone_size: -
v_call: TRBV6-2/TRBV6-3
cdr3_length: 15
j_call: TRBJ2-2

cdr3_aa: CSARDLNRQETQYF
cdr3_nt: TGCAGTGCTAGAGACCTGAATCGACAAGAGACCCAGTACTTC
d_call: -
clone_size: -
v_call: TRBV20-1
cdr3_length: 14
j_call: TRBJ2-5

cdr3_aa: CASSQTGQFLYEQYF
cdr3_nt: TGTGCCAGCAGCCAAACGGGACAGTTTCTCTACGAGCAGTACTTC
d_call: TRBD1
clone_size: -
v_call: TRBV14
cdr3_length: 15
j_call: TRBJ2-7

cdr3_aa: CASGGWGNSPLHF
cdr3_nt: TGTGCCAGTGGAGGGTGGGGGAATTCACCCCTCCACTTT
d_call: -
clone_size: -
v_call: TRBV19
cdr3_length: 13
j_call: TRBJ1-6

cdr3_aa: CASSRGDPYEQYF
cdr3_nt: TGTGCCAGCAGCCGGGGGGATCCCTACGAGCAGTACTTC
d_call: -
clone_size: -
v_call: TRBV3-1
cdr3_length: 13
j_call: TRBJ2-7

cdr3_aa: CASSTRGGTIVETQYF
cdr3_nt: TGTGCCAGCAGCACCCGTGGCGGCACCATCGTTGAGACCCAGTACTTC
d_call: -
clone_size: -
v_call: TRBV2
cdr3_length: 16
j_call: TRBJ2-5

cdr3_aa: CASSRTGAGYEQYF
cdr3_nt: TGTGCCAGCAGCCGGACAGGGGCGGGATACGAGCAGTACTTC
d_call: TRBD1
clone_size: -
v_call: TRBV4-2
cdr3_length: 14
j_call: TRBJ2-7

cdr3_aa: CASSLGELGQAQHF
cdr3_nt: TGTGCCAGCAGCTTAGGGGAGCTCGGGCAGGCCCAGCATTTT
d_call: -
clone_size: -
v_call: TRBV7-9
cdr3_length: 14
j_call: TRBJ1-5

cdr3_aa: CASSSISGGNTDTQYF
cdr3_nt: TGTGCCAGCAGTTCTATTAGCGGGGGAAACACAGATACGCAGTATTTT
d_call: TRBD2
clone_size: -
v_call: TRBV12-3/TRBV12-4
cdr3_length: 16
j_call: TRBJ2-3